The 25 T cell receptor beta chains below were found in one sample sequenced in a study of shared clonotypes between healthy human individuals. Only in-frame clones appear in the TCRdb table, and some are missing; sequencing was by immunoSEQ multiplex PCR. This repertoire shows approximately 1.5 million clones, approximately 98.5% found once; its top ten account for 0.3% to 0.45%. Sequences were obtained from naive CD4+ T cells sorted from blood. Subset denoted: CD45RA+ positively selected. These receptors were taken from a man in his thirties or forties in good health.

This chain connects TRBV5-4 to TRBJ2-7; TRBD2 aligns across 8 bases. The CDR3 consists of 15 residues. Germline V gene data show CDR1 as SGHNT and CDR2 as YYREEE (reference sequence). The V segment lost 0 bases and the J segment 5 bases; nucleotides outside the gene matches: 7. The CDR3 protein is CASSLARGRLDEQYF. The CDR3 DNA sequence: TGTGCCAGCAGCTTGGCACGCGGGAGGCTCGACGAGCAGTACTTC.

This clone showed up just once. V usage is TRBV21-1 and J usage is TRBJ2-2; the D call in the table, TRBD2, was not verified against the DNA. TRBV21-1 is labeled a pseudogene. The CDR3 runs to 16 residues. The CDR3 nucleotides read TGTGCCAGCAGCAAAGGAGAGCGGGAAAACACCGGGGAGCTGTTTTTT. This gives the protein CASSKGERENTGELFF.

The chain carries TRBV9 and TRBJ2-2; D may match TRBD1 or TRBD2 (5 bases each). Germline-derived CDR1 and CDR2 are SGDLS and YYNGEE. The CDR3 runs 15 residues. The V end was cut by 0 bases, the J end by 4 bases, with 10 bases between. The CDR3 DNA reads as TGTGCCAGCAGCGTAGTTGGGGGTGCCACCGGGGAGCTGTTTTTT. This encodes CASSVVGGATGELFF.

CDR3 nucleotides: TGTGCCAGCAGCCCACTGGGACTAGCGGGAGTCAACGGAAACATTCAGTACTTC. Translating it yields CASSPLGLAGVNGNIQYF. The V call is TRBV14, the J call TRBJ2-4; 14 positions match TRBD2. The CDR3 consists of 18 residues. The V gene's germline CDR1 is SGHDN and CDR2 FVKESK. V shed 4 bases and J 6 bases; nucleotides not matched to a gene: 11.

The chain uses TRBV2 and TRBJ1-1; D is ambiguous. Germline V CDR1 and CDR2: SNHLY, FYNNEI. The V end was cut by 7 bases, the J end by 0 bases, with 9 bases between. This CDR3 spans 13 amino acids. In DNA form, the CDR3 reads TGTGCCAGCATGGAAAGGTTGAACACTGAAGCTTTCTTT. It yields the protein CASMERLNTEAFF. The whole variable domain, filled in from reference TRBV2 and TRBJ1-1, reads EPEVTQTPSHQVTQMGQEVILRCVPISNHLYFYWYRQILGQKVEFLVSFYNNEISEKSEIFDDQFSVERPDGSNFTLKIRSTKLEDSAMYFCASMERLNTEAFFGQGTRLTVV.

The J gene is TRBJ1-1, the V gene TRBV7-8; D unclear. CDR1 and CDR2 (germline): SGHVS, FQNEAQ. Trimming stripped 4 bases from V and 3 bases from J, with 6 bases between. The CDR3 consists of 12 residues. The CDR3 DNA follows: TGTGCCAGCAGCTCCATATACACTGAAGCTTTCTTT. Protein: CASSSIYTEAFF.

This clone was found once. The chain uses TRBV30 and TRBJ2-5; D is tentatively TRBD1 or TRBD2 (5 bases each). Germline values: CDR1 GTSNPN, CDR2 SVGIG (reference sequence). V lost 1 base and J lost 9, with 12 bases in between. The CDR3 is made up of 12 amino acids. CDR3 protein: CAWSGGAGAQYF. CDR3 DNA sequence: TGTGCCTGGAGTGGAGGGGCCGGGGCCCAGTACTTC. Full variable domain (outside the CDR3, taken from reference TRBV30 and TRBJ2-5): SQTIHQWPATLVQPVGSPLSLECTVEGTSNPNLYWYRQAAGRGLQLLFYSVGIGQISSEVPQNLSASRPQDRQFILSSKKLLLSDSGFYLCAWSGGAGAQYFGPGTRLLVL.

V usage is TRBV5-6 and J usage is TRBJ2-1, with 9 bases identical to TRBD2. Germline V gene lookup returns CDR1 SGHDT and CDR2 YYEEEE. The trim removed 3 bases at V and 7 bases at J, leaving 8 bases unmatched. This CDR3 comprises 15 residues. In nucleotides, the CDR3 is TGTGCCAGCAGCTCCCGACCTAGCGGGGTGAATGAGCAGTTCTTC. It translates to CASSSRPSGVNEQFF.

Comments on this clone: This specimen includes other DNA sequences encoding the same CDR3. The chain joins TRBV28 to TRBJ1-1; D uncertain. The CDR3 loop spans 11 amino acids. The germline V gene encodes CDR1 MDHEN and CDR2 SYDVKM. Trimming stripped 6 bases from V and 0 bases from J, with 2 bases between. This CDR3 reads CASRMNTEAFF. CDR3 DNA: TGTGCCAGCAGAATGAACACTGAAGCTTTCTTT.

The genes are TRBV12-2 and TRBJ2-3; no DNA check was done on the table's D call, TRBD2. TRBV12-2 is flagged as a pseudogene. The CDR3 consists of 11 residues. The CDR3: CASRPSDTQYF. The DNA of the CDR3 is TGTGCAAGTCGCCCGTCAGATACGCAGTATTTT.

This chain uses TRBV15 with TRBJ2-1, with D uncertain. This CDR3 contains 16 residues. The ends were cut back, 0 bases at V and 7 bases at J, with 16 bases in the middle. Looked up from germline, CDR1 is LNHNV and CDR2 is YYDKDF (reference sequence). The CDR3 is CATSRDLPTAGNEQFF. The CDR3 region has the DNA TGTGCCACCAGCAGAGATTTGCCCACCGCCGGGAATGAGCAGTTCTTC. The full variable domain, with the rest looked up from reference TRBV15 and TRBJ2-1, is DAMVIQNPRYQVTQFGKPVTLSCSQTLNHNVMYWYQQKSSQAPKLLFHYYDKDFNNEADTPDNFQSRRPNTSFCFLDIRSPGLGDTAMYLCATSRDLPTAGNEQFFGPGTRLTVL.

The CDR3 nucleotides read TGTGCCAGCAGCCCGAAGCGGGAAGGGCATGAGCAGTTCTTC. This translates into CASSPKREGHEQFF. The chain joins TRBV7-2 to TRBJ2-1, with 7 bases fitting TRBD2. The germline V gene encodes CDR1 SGHTA and CDR2 FQGNSA. There are 14 residues in the CDR3. The J segment lost 8 bases and the V segment lost 5 bases, leaving 9 bases of the junction unmatched.

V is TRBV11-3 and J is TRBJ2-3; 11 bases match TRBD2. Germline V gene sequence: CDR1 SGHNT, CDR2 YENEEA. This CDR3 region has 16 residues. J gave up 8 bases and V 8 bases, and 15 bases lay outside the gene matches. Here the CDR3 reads CASGNSGRDGAGTQYF. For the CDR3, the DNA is TGTGCCAGCGGCAATAGCGGGAGGGATGGGGCAGGTACGCAGTATTTT. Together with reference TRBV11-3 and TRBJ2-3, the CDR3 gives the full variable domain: EAGVVQSPRYKIIEKKQPVAFWCNPISGHNTLYWYLQNLGQGPELLIRYENEEAVDDSQLPKDRFSAERLKGVDSTLKIQPAELGDSAVYLCASGNSGRDGAGTQYFGPGTRLTVL.

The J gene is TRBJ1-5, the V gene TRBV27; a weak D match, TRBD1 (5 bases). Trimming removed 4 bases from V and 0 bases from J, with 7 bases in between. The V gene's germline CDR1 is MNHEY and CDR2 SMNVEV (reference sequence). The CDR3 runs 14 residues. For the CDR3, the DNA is TGTGCCAGCAGTTGGGGGTATAGCAATCAGCCCCAGCATTTT. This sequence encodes CASSWGYSNQPQHF.

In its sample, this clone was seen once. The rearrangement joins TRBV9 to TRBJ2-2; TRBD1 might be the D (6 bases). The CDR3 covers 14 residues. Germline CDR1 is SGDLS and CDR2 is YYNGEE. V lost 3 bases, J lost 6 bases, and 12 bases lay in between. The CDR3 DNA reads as TGTGCCAGCAGCGCGACTTACAGGGCCGGGGAGCTGTTTTTT. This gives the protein CASSATYRAGELFF.

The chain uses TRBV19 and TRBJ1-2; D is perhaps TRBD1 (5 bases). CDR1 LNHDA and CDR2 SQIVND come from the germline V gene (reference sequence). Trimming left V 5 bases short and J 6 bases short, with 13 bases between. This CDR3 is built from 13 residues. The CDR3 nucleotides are TGTGCCAGTAGTCGGGGGGAAAGGGATGGCTACACCTTC. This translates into CASSRGERDGYTF.

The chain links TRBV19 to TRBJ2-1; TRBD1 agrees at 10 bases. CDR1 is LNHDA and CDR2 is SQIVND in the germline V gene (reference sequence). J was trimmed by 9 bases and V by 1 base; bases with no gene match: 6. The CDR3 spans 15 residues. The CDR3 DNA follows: TGTGCCAGTAGTATAGGGGGACAGGGGAAGAGTGAGCAGTTCTTC. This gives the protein CASSIGGQGKSEQFF.

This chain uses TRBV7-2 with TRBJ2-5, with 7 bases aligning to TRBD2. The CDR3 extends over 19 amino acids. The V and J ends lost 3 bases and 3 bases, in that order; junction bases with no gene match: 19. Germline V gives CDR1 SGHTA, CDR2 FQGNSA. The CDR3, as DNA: TGTGCCAGCAGCTTTCTAAGGGGTCTTGGGTTGCGGGGGAAAGAGACCCAGTACTTC. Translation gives CASSFLRGLGLRGKETQYF.

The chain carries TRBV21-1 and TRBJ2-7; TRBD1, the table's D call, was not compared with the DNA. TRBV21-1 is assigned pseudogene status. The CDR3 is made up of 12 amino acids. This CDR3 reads CASGCRVYEQYF. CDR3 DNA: TGTGCCAGCGGATGCAGGGTCTACGAGCAGTACTTC.

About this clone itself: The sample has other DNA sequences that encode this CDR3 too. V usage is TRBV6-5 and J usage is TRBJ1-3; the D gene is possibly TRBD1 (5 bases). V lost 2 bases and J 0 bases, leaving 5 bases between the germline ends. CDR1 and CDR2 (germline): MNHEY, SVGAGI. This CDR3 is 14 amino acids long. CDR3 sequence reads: CASSYGTSGNTIYF. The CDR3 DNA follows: TGTGCCAGCAGTTACGGGACCTCTGGAAACACCATATATTTT.

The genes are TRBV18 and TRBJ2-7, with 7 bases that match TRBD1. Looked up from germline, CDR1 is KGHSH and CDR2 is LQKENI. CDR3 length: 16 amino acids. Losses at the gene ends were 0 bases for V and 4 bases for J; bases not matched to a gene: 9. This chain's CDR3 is CASSPPKERGRYEQYF. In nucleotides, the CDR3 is TGTGCCAGCTCACCACCGAAGGAAAGGGGGCGGTACGAGCAGTACTTC.

This chain's CDR3 is CASSWDGRTEAFF. The CDR3 bases are TGTGCCAGCAGTTGGGACGGGAGAACCGAAGCTTTCTTT. The rearrangement joins TRBV6-5 to TRBJ1-1; maybe TRBD1 (5 bases). Trimming left V 4 bases short and J 8 bases short, with 14 bases between. Germline CDR1 reads MNHEY; CDR2 reads SVGAGI. CDR3 length: 13 residues.

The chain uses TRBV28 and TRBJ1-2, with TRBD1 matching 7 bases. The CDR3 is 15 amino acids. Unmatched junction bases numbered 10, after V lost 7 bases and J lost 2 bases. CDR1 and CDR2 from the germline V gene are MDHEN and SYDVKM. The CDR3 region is CASTKRDRANYGYTF. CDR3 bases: TGTGCCAGCACCAAACGAGACAGGGCGAACTATGGCTACACCTTC.

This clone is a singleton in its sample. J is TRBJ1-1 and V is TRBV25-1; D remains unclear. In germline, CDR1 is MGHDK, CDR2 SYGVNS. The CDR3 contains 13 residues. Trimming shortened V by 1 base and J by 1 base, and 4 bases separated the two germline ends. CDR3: CASSESGNTEAFF. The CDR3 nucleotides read TGTGCCAGCAGTGAATCAGGGAACACTGAAGCTTTCTTT. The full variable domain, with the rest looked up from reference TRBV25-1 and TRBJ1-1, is EADIYQTPRYLVIGTGKKITLECSQTMGHDKMYWYQQDPGMELHLIHYSYGVNSTEKGDLSSESTVSRIRTEHFPLTLESARPSHTSQYLCASSESGNTEAFFGQGTRLTVV.

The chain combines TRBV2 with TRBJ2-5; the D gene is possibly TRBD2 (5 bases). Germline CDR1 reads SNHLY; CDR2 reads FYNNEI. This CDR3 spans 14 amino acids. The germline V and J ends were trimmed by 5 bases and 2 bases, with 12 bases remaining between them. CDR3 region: CASSRTLQQETQYF. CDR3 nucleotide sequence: TGTGCCAGCAGTAGGACTCTTCAGCAAGAGACCCAGTACTTC.